Shown below are 14 T cell receptor beta chains from a single sample sequenced in a study of blood T cell repertoires in COVID-19. Assay: immunoSEQ multiplex PCR; the TCRdb copy retains only in-frame clones and omits some. The repertoire holds about 87,000 clones, with around 82% as singletons. Sequenced: peripheral blood. The receptor source for this set is a woman aged 55-75 years with acute or convalescent COVID-19.

The J gene is TRBJ1-2, the V gene TRBV27; D gene uncertain. This CDR3 contains 14 residues. Looked up from germline, CDR1 is MNHEY and CDR2 is SMNVEV (reference sequence). The germline V and J ends were trimmed by 2 bases and 4 bases, with 11 bases remaining between them. Here the CDR3 reads CASSLNGDSYGYTF. CDR3 bases: TGTGCCAGCAGTTTAAACGGGGATAGCTATGGCTACACCTTC.

This clone is a singleton in its sample. This chain links TRBV11-3 with TRBJ1-2; D not resolved. The V end lost 1 base, the J end lost 3 bases, and 12 bases lay between the germline ends. Germline-derived CDR1 and CDR2 are SGHNT and YENEEA. The CDR3 extends over 15 amino acids. Here the CDR3 reads CASSLGAGDHYGYTF. Here the CDR3 DNA reads TGTGCCAGCAGCTTAGGGGCAGGTGATCACTATGGCTACACCTTC.

V gene TRBV7-8 combines with J gene TRBJ1-5, with TRBD1 matching 9 bases. In germline, CDR1 is SGHVS, CDR2 FQNEAQ. This CDR3 spans 16 amino acids. With V trimmed by 2 bases and J by 1 base, 3 bases remained unmatched. The CDR3 here is CASSLRTGVSNQPQHF. The CDR3 DNA reads TGTGCCAGCAGCTTAAGGACAGGGGTGAGCAATCAGCCCCAGCATTTT.

This clone was counted only a few times. The genes are TRBV5-1 and TRBJ2-5; tentative D call: TRBD1 (5 bases). The CDR3 sequence is 14 residues long. Trimming took off 0 bases at V and 5 bases at J, with 11 bases between the two ends. CDR1 SGHRS and CDR2 YFSETQ come from the germline V gene. CDR3 in DNA: TGCGCCAGCAGCTTGGGACAGCCGAGGGAGACCCAGTACTTC. This codes for CASSLGQPRETQYF.

This clone was recorded only once. This CDR3 reads CASSRVLAGGHTGELFF. Written as DNA, the CDR3 is TGTGCCAGCAGCCGAGTTCTAGCGGGGGGGCACACCGGGGAGCTGTTTTTT. V and J are TRBV3-1 (or the pseudogene TRBV3-2) and TRBJ2-2, with 12 bases identical to TRBD2. Per the germline V gene, CDR1 is LGHDT and CDR2 is YNNKEL (reference sequence). The length of the CDR3 is 17 residues. The trim removed 4 bases at V and 3 bases at J, leaving 6 bases unmatched.

This rearrangement joins TRBV13 to TRBJ1-2; D remains unclear. Per the germline V gene, CDR1 is PRHDT and CDR2 is FYEKMQ (reference sequence). V dropped 3 bases and J dropped 1 base, with 12 bases sitting between them. The CDR3 totals 15 residues. The CDR3 DNA reads TGTGCCAGCAGCTTCAGGCTTCCTGATAACTATGGCTACACCTTC. Translated, it gives CASSFRLPDNYGYTF.

The CDR3 sequence is CASSLRTGFNTEAFF. In nucleotides, the CDR3 is TGTGCCAGCTCACTGCGAACGGGATTTAACACTGAAGCTTTCTTT. This chain connects TRBV18 to TRBJ1-1; D is unresolved. Trimming took off 4 bases at V and 2 bases at J, with 14 bases between the two ends. This CDR3 has 15 residues. CDR1 KGHSH and CDR2 LQKENI come from the germline V gene.

V gene TRBV5-1 combines with J gene TRBJ2-3; 11 bases line up with TRBD2. Germline V gives CDR1 SGHRS, CDR2 YFSETQ. V gave up 0 bases and J gave up 5 bases; unmatched junction bases: 11. The CDR3 has 18 residues. CDR3 DNA sequence: TGCGCCAGCAGCTTGGTCGGCCTAGCGGGAGGAGGGCAAGATACGCAGTATTTT. Amino acids: CASSLVGLAGGGQDTQYF.

V and J are TRBV10-3 and TRBJ2-1; 10 bases align to TRBD1. In germline, CDR1 is ENHRY, CDR2 SYGVKD. The CDR3 length is 15 residues. V dropped 2 bases and J dropped 8; count of bases not matched to a gene: 6. The CDR3 protein is CAISEGDRGVYEQFF. In DNA, the CDR3 is TGTGCCATCAGTGAGGGGGACAGGGGTGTGTATGAGCAGTTCTTC.

J is TRBJ2-2 and V is TRBV6-5, with a possible D match to TRBD1 (6 bases). Per the germline V gene, CDR1 is MNHEY and CDR2 is SVGAGI. There are 15 residues in the CDR3. The V and J ends lost 6 bases and 1 base respectively, with 12 bases between them. CDR3 sequence: CASSRSQGNTGELFF. The CDR3 region has the DNA TGTGCCAGCAGCCGCTCACAGGGGAACACCGGGGAGCTGTTTTTT.

The chain combines TRBV5-4 with TRBJ1-1; 7 nucleotides agree with TRBD1. CDR1 and CDR2 from the germline V gene are SGHNT and YYREEE (reference sequence). Trimming took 4 bases from V and 4 from J; bases not matched to a gene: 7. This CDR3 has 14 amino acids. CDR3 sequence (DNA): TGTGCCAGCAGCGCTCAGACAGGGATCACTGAAGCTTTCTTT. Translating it yields CASSAQTGITEAFF.

J is TRBJ2-6 and V is TRBV5-1; TRBD1 aligns across 12 bases. CDR3 length: 18 amino acids. Germline-derived CDR1 and CDR2 are SGHRS and YFSETQ. V gave up 4 bases and J gave up 3 bases; unmatched junction bases: 8. For the CDR3, the DNA is TGCGCCAGCAGCCCTGGGGGGACAGGGGGCGTTGGGGCCAACGTCCTGACTTTC. Translation: CASSPGGTGGVGANVLTF.

For this clone: One junction end disagrees with the germline gene, perhaps due to a read error. This chain joins TRBV7-7 and TRBJ2-7, with TRBD1 identical over 10 bases. Germline V gene lookup returns CDR1 SSHAT and CDR2 FNYEAQ (reference sequence). The CDR3 is made up of 13 amino acids. Here the CDR3 reads CASSRDRGGEQYF. The CDR3 DNA reads TGTGCTAGCAGCCGGGACAGGGGTGGTGAGCAGTACTTC.

The chain links TRBV6-6 to TRBJ2-2; possibly TRBD2 for D (5 bases). The CDR3 runs to 15 residues. Between the trimmed V and J ends, which lost 0 bases and 3 bases, there was a span of 8 bases. Germline V gene lookup returns CDR1 MNHNY and CDR2 SVGAGI (reference sequence). The CDR3 sequence is CASSYSGVHTGELFF. As DNA, the CDR3 is TGTGCCAGCAGTTACTCCGGGGTGCACACCGGGGAGCTGTTTTTT.